The entry below gives a single T cell receptor beta chain sequence along with its context. Its target is unknown. The data originate from a study of T cells in Graves' hyperthyroidism and ophthalmopathy. Across the study: Initial diagnosis, before any treatment, was when peripheral blood was collected. Study conclusions and caveats: Most clonotypes that expanded in the thyroid above 0.001 also showed up in blood.

RNA transcripts were the template for amplifying TCR beta CDR3 regions. The primer set for the first-round RT-PCR of the TCR CDR3 was HTBI. TCRdb itself ran the multiplex PCR reads through MiXCR, one entry per CDR3 protein. The sample contains 350,000 to 400,000 distinct CDR3 sequences, 15% of which appear only once. Thyroid ultrasound and orbital computed tomography, with clinical symptoms and serum thyroxine and TRAb, informed diagnoses. The V segment lost 4 bases and the J segment 4 bases; nucleotides outside the gene matches: 9. Germline V CDR1 and CDR2: MNHNS, SASEGT. The CDR3 runs to 15 residues.

The gene calls are TRBV6-1 and TRBJ1-2; 7 positions agree with TRBD1. This sequence was found in a woman in her 30s with Graves' hyperthyroidism. The source material was blood. The CDR3: CASSVNVGTAYGYTF. Written as DNA, the CDR3 is TGTGCCAGCAGTGTGAACGTCGGGACAGCCTATGGCTACACCTTC.